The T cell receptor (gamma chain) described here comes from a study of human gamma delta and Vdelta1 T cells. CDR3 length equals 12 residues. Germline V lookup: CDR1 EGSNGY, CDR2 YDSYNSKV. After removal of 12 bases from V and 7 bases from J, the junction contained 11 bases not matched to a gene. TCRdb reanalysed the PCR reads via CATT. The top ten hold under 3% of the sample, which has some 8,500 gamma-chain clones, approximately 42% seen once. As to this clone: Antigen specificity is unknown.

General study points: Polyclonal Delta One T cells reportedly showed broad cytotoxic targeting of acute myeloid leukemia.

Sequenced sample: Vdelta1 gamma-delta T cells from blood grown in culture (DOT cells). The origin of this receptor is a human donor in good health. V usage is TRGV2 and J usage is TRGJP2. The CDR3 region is CAALCNDWIKTF. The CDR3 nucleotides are TGTGCCGCGCTATGTAATGATTGGATCAAGACGTTT.